The rows below give T cell receptor beta chains drawn from one sample of a study of blood T cell repertoires in COVID-19. Libraries were prepared by immunoSEQ multiplex PCR; TCRdb keeps only in-frame clonotypes and omits some of them. Seen here are roughly 110,000 clones, approximately 84% observed once, and the top ten hold about 3.6%. Sequencing used peripheral blood. The receptor source for this set is a man between 35 and 55 years old with acute or convalescent COVID-19. The CDR3 runs from the conserved cysteine through the conserved F or W. The D gene is left open where the match is weak. Some rows have no size entry. The others give once, few or many, or a class for an expanded clone.

j_call | clone_size | v_call | d_call | cdr3_nt | cdr3_aa
TRBJ1-2 | NA | TRBV12-5 | TRBD1 | TGTGCTAGTGGTTTGGAGACAGGGGCCGGTGGCTACACCTTC | CASGLETGAGGYTF
TRBJ2-2 | NA | TRBV9 | NA | TGTGCCAGCAGCGCTAGACGGGTGGACACCGGGGAGCTGTTTTTT | CASSARRVDTGELFF
TRBJ1-2 | many | TRBV7-2 | TRBD1 | TGTGCCAGCAGCACAACAGGGGCGGGGTACTATGGCTACACCTTC | CASSTTGAGYYGYTF
TRBJ1-4 | once | TRBV2 | NA | TGTGCCAGCTCTTTGGCAGTTAATGAAAAACTGTTTTTT | CASSLAVNEKLFF
TRBJ2-7 | few | TRBV11-2 | TRBD1 | TGTGCCAGCAGCCCTTCCGGGGGACAGGCCTACGAGCAGTACTTC | CASSPSGGQAYEQYF
TRBJ1-4 | many | TRBV4-3 | NA | TGCGCCAGCAGCCAGGGGGAGGGGCCCGGTGATGAAAAACTGTTTTTT | CASSQGEGPGDEKLFF
TRBJ2-5 | NA | TRBV11-3 | TRBD1 | TGTGCCAGCAGCCCAGGGCTACTGGGACAGCAAGAGACCCAGTACTTC | CASSPGLLGQQETQYF
TRBJ2-5 | NA | TRBV6-2/TRBV6-3 | NA | TGTGCCAGCAGTTACGATTTGGACACAGACCACCAAGAGACCCAGTACTTC | CASSYDLDTDHQETQYF
TRBJ2-1 | NA | TRBV4-1 | TRBD2 | TGCGCCAGCAGCCAAGCCCCTCGACGGGGGGGCTGGGACAATGAGCAGTTCTTC | CASSQAPRRGGWDNEQFF
TRBJ2-7 | NA | TRBV27 | NA | TGTGCCAGCAGTTTAGGACAGAAATACGAGCAGTACTTC | CASSLGQKYEQYF
TRBJ2-2 | NA | TRBV12-3/TRBV12-4 | NA | TGTGCCAGCAGGGGACAAAGCACCGGGGAGCTGTTTTTT | CASRGQSTGELFF
TRBJ2-5 | NA | TRBV24-1 | TRBD1 | TGTGCCACCAGTGACCCGACCGGGACAGGGGGCCAAGAGACCCAGTACTTC | CATSDPTGTGGQETQYF
TRBJ2-7 | NA | TRBV5-6 | NA | TGTGCCAGCAGCTCTTCCTACGAGCAGTACTTC | CASSSSYEQYF
TRBJ1-3 | NA | TRBV6-6 | TRBD1 | TGTGCCAGCAGCCGACAGGGATTAAGCTCTGGAAACACCATATATTTT | CASSRQGLSSGNTIYF
TRBJ2-3 | NA | TRBV6-6 | TRBD2 | TGTGCCAGCACCACAGGACTAGCGGTGAACACAGATACGCAGTATTTT | CASTTGLAVNTDTQYF
TRBJ2-5 | NA | TRBV6-5 | NA | TGTGCCAGCAGCCCAACAGTAAGCGAGACCCAGTACTTC | CASSPTVSETQYF
TRBJ1-2 | NA | TRBV6-5 | TRBD1 | TGTGCCAGCAGACCAGATAAAAAGGGGGCTCATGGCTACACCTTC | CASRPDKKGAHGYTF
TRBJ1-4 | NA | TRBV25-1 | NA | TGTGCCAGCGGAATGGGGGGTGACGAAAAACTGTTTTTT | CASGMGGDEKLFF
TRBJ2-5 | once | TRBV18 | NA | TGTGCCAGCTCACCTTTCCGGGGGAAACAAGAGACCCAGTACTTC | CASSPFRGKQETQYF
TRBJ1-1 | NA | TRBV20-1 | TRBD1 | TGCAGTGCTAGTCGACAGGGAGAAGCTTTCTTT | CSASRQGEAFF
TRBJ2-7 | NA | TRBV3-1/TRBV3-2 | NA | TGTGCCAGCAGCCAAGGGCGAGGTCCGCAGTACTTC | CASSQGRGPQYF
TRBJ1-5 | NA | TRBV2 | TRBD1 | TGTGCCAGCAACCCCGGGACAGACAATCAGCCCCAGCATTTT | CASNPGTDNQPQHF
TRBJ1-5 | NA | TRBV30 | NA | TGTGCCTGGACTAGGACCCCAGGGGAGCCCCAGCATTTT | CAWTRTPGEPQHF
TRBJ2-3 | NA | TRBV3-1/TRBV3-2 | TRBD1 | TGTGCCAGCAGCCAAGCCTGGACAGGGACGACAGATACGCAGTATTTT | CASSQAWTGTTDTQYF
TRBJ2-7 | NA | TRBV7-2 | NA | TGTGCCAGCAAGCCCCGTTGGGGGGAAACGTCCTACGAGCAGTACTTC | CASKPRWGETSYEQYF
TRBJ2-2 | NA | TRBV10-3 | TRBD2 | TGTGCCATCAGTGGTGGCGGGGGGGCCCCCACCGGGGAGCTGTTTTTT | CAISGGGGAPTGELFF
TRBJ2-3 | NA | TRBV12-5 | TRBD1 | TGTGCTAGTGGTTTGGGACAGGGTAGCGCAGATACGCAGTATTTT | CASGLGQGSADTQYF
TRBJ1-2 | few | TRBV7-9 | NA | TGTGCCAGCAGCTTGACAGGCCAAACGGGTACCTTC | CASSLTGQTGTF
TRBJ2-1 | NA | TRBV18 | NA | TGTGCCAGCTCACCGAATCCACTAGCCTATGAGCAGTTCTTC | CASSPNPLAYEQFF
TRBJ1-2 | NA | TRBV24-1 | NA | TGTGCCACCAGCGAATCAAGAGGGCCGAACTATGGCTACACCTTC | CATSESRGPNYGYTF
TRBJ1-3 | NA | TRBV9 | NA | TGTGCCAGCAGCGTAGACAGGGTTGGAAACACCATATATTTT | CASSVDRVGNTIYF
TRBJ2-7 | NA | TRBV5-4 | NA | TGTGCCAGCAGCTTGGGCGTTAACTCCTACGAGCAGTACTTC | CASSLGVNSYEQYF
TRBJ1-6 | NA | TRBV27 | NA | TGTGCCAGCAGTGACGACAGGTGGAATGATTCACCCCTCCACTTT | CASSDDRWNDSPLHF
TRBJ2-7 | few | TRBV19 | TRBD2 | TGTGCCAGTAGTAGGACTAGCGGGGGGAGCTCCTACGAGCAGTACTTC | CASSRTSGGSSYEQYF
TRBJ2-3 | NA | TRBV9 | TRBD2 | TGTGCCAGCACACTCGAACTGACTAGCGGGGGCCCGGATACGCAGTATTTT | CASTLELTSGGPDTQYF
TRBJ2-3 | NA | TRBV11-2 | NA | TGTGCCAGCAGCCCTCTGAGGGGGGGCCGAAATACGCAGTATTTT | CASSPLRGGRNTQYF
TRBJ1-5 | few | TRBV5-5 | NA | TGTGCCAGCAGCTCAGTAACAGGCCATAGCAATCAGCCCCAGCATTTT | CASSSVTGHSNQPQHF
TRBJ2-7 | NA | TRBV9 | TRBD2 | TGTGCCAGCAGCGTAGGGCTAGCGGGGCTCTACGAGCAGTACTTC | CASSVGLAGLYEQYF
TRBJ1-2 | once | TRBV6-5 | NA | TGTGCCAGCAGTTACTCGGCAGGCTATGGCTACACCTTC | CASSYSAGYGYTF
TRBJ1-4 | NA | TRBV4-2 | NA | TGTGCCAGCAGCCCCCGTCGTAGTAATGAAAAACTGTTTTTT | CASSPRRSNEKLFF
TRBJ2-7 | NA | TRBV5-1 | TRBD1 | TGCGCCAGCAGCTCTACCGGGACAGGGGATGAAGAGCAGTACTTC | CASSSTGTGDEEQYF
TRBJ2-2 | NA | TRBV19 | NA | TGTGCCAGTAGAAGGACAGGGAGGGCCGGGGAGCTGTTTTTT | CASRRTGRAGELFF
TRBJ2-7 | NA | TRBV5-4 | TRBD1 | TGTGCCAGCAGCTGGGGACAGGGCTACGAGCAGTACTTC | CASSWGQGYEQYF
TRBJ2-1 | NA | TRBV5-4 | TRBD2 | TGTGCCAGCAGCCCTGGACTAGCGGGGAACAATGAGCAGTTCTTC | CASSPGLAGNNEQFF
TRBJ1-5 | NA | TRBV6-2/TRBV6-3 | NA | TGTGCCAGCAGTTACGAAGGAGGGAGCAATCAGCCCCAGCATTTT | CASSYEGGSNQPQHF
TRBJ2-3 | NA | TRBV12-3/TRBV12-4 | NA | TGTGCCAGCAGTTTCACGGGGACAGATACGCAGTATTTT | CASSFTGTDTQYF
TRBJ1-6 | NA | TRBV19 | TRBD1 | TGTGCCAGTAGTATTTCTACCGGGACAGGGGATTCACCCCTCCACTTT | CASSISTGTGDSPLHF
TRBJ2-3 | once | TRBV30 | NA | TGTGCCTGGGACCTCGGGCGGGCGATAGATACGCAGTATTTT | CAWDLGRAIDTQYF
TRBJ2-7 | NA | TRBV2 | TRBD1 | TGTGCCAGCAGTGGGGACAGCTACGAGCAGTACTTC | CASSGDSYEQYF
TRBJ2-3 | NA | TRBV10-3 | NA | TGTGCCATCAGTGACAGGGCAGATACGCAGTATTTT | CAISDRADTQYF
TRBJ1-1 | NA | TRBV15 | NA | TGTGCCACCAGCAGAGATCAGGCGAGCACTGAAGCTTTCTTT | CATSRDQASTEAFF
TRBJ2-3 | NA | TRBV30 | TRBD2 | TGTGCCTGGAGCCCTCGCGGGGGGCCGGGGGGTACGCAGTATTTT | CAWSPRGGPGGTQYF
TRBJ2-5 | NA | TRBV6-5 | TRBD1 | TGTGCCAGCAGTTGGACAGGAGAAGAGACCCAGTACTTC | CASSWTGEETQYF
TRBJ2-1 | NA | TRBV6-5 | NA | TGTGCCAGCAGTCGCCAGGAGGGGGGGGACAATGAGCAGTTCTTC | CASSRQEGGDNEQFF
TRBJ1-2 | NA | TRBV7-9 | NA | TGTGCCAGCAGCTTAGGGGAGGGTTACTATGGCTACACCTTC | CASSLGEGYYGYTF
TRBJ2-7 | few | TRBV24-1 | NA | TGTGCCACCAGTGACACCAGCTACGGGGGTCGGTACGAGCAGTACTTC | CATSDTSYGGRYEQYF
TRBJ2-1 | NA | TRBV30 | NA | TGTGCCTGGACCCTAGCCCATGAGCAGTTCTTC | CAWTLAHEQFF
TRBJ2-7 | NA | TRBV7-9 | NA | TGTGCCAGCAGCCCCAATTACGAGCAGTACTTC | CASSPNYEQYF
TRBJ1-1 | NA | TRBV10-3 | TRBD1 | TGTGCCATCAGTCGCGACAGGGGATTAGCTGAAGCTTTCTTT | CAISRDRGLAEAFF